This T cell receptor beta chain was obtained from a study of CD8 T cells in ankylosing spondylitis. General study points: Disease-linked clones proved CD8+ and comparatively uncommon in peripheral blood.

MiXCR, applied by TCRdb to the 5' RACE reads, yields one record per CDR3 protein. Among about 130,000 distinct CDR3 sequences, 12% to 15% were seen once, and the ten largest hold approximately 3%. Comments on this clonotype: Its antigen remains unidentified.

This CDR3 is built from 16 residues. V shed 5 bases, J shed 7 bases, and the junction held 14 bases outside the gene matches. Germline V gene lookup returns CDR1 SGHAT and CDR2 FQNNGV. Specimen: blood, either unsorted or a sorted T cell fraction (not recorded which). The receptor was derived from a female donor with ankylosing spondylitis or in good health (not recorded which). The chain combines TRBV11-2 with TRBJ2-1; 7 bases match TRBD2. CDR3 in DNA: TGTGCCAGCAGCCGACAGCAGGGACTATTGGCAAATGAGCAGTTCTTC. This encodes CASSRQQGLLANEQFF.